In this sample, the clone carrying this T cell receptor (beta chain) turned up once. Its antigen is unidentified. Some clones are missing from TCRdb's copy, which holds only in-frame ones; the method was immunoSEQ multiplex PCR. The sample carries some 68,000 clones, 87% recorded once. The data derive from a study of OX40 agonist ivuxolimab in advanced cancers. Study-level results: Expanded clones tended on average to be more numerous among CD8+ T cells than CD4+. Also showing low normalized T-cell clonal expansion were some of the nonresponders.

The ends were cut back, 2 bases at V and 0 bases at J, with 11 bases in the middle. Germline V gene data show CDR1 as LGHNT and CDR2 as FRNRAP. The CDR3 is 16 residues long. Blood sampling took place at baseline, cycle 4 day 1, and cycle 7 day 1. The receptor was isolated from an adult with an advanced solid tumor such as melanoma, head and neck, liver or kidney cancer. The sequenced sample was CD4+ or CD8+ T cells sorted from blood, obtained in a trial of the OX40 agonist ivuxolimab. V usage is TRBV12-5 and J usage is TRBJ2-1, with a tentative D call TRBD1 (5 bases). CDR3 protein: CASGLPQVSSYNEQFF. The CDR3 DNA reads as TGTGCTAGTGGTTTGCCACAGGTGAGCTCCTACAATGAGCAGTTCTTC.